The entry that follows covers one T cell receptor beta chain sequence. Its antigen is currently unknown. Produced via immunoSEQ multiplex PCR; TCRdb's table is partial and in-frame only. Among about 92,000 clones listed, roughly 91% were seen once. The CDR3 contains 13 residues. Per germline, CDR1 ENHRY and CDR2 SYGVKD. J gave up 6 bases and V 6 bases, and 6 bases lay outside the gene matches. This sample is drawn from a study of OX40 agonist ivuxolimab in advanced cancers. About the research overall: Ivuxolimab, an agonist antibody against OX40 (CD134), was given to patients. Patients got intravenous ivuxolimab at 0.01 to 10 mg/kg every 2 weeks.

Study-level results: Partial responders treated at 0.1-3.0 mg/kg exhibited clonal expansion among the lowest measured.

The gene calls are TRBV10-3 and TRBJ2-7; 9 bases are a match to TRBD1. The TCR was taken from an adult with an advanced solid tumor such as melanoma, head and neck, liver or kidney cancer. The sequencing used CD4+ or CD8+ T cells sorted from blood, collected in a trial of the OX40 agonist ivuxolimab. Written as DNA, the CDR3 is TGTGCCATCAGCGGGACAGGGACGTTCGAGCAGTACTTC. It translates to CAISGTGTFEQYF.